Reported below is one T cell receptor (beta chain). Random hexamers were used to reverse transcribe the RNA input (about 0.5 to 1 ug). The TCR beta CDR3 was amplified by immunoSEQ multiplex PCR across 54 Vbeta, 13 Jbeta. TCRdb analysed the immunoSEQ multiplex PCR reads with MiXCR anew, one entry per CDR3 protein. This sample has under 550,000 distinct CDR3 sequences, with roughly 85% found just once. Germline V lookup: CDR1 MNHNS, CDR2 SASEGT. Trimming shortened V by 1 base and J by 3 bases, and 13 bases separated the two germline ends. This CDR3 has 15 amino acids. This entry is derived from a study of CD8 T cells in Susac syndrome.

The source material was CD8+ T cells from PBMCs. The sequence derives from a human donor with multiple sclerosis. This sequence joins TRBV6-1 and TRBJ2-7; D is perhaps TRBD1 (6 bases). The CDR3 region is CASSEDFGQNYEQYF. The DNA of the CDR3 is TGTGCCAGCAGTGAAGACTTCGGACAGAACTACGAGCAGTACTTC.